This paragraph reports one T cell receptor beta chain. Its specific antigen is unknown. The input lacks base qualities; no much larger clone sits a single base away. The entry originates in a study of PD-1 blockade in classical Hodgkin lymphoma (dated by TCRdb to the early 2020s). Context from the whole study: Nivolumab dosing was 3 mg/kg intravenously every 2 weeks, continuing until either disease progression or unacceptable toxicity. The study used CyTOF and TCR beta sequencing to define a peripheral blood immune signature of response to PD-1 blockade in classical Hodgkin lymphoma. Broad study findings and their caveats: Baseline TCR diversity was reported to be lower in newly diagnosed patients than in healthy donors and to be lower still in relapsed/refractory patients. By C4D1, a significant rise was seen in CD4+ TCR diversity but not in CD8+ TCR diversity (p=0.0027 vs p=0.16), and the rise was most apparent among complete responders (p=0.02). The study was restricted to a single clinical trial cohort, and the causes of repertoire differences, possibly disease activity or prior therapy, were left undefined. Baseline diversity similar to that of newly diagnosed patients was observed in trial patients achieving complete response, whereas significantly lower diversity was observed in partial responders and progressors. Lower diversity was seen in patients whose nivolumab began less than 1 year after ASCT, and these patients were left out of later analyses so that immune reconstitution would not confound the results.

CDR1 SGHRS and CDR2 YFSETQ were looked up in the germline V gene. Taken from cysteine to phenylalanine, the CDR3 has 15 residues. The DNA shown is the 45-base CDR3, in frame from base 1. Trimming removed 4 bases from V and 3 bases from J; the gene matches leave 9 bases unexplained. What this sample's time point label stands for: cycle 1 day 1 (C1D1), immediately before nivolumab initiation. Every trial patient had relapsed following autologous stem cell transplantation, and prior brentuximab vedotin exposure was what differed among cohorts A, B and C. The trial cohort comprised some 60 patients with relapsed/refractory classical Hodgkin lymphoma whose best overall responses were complete response, partial response or progressive disease. Single-agent nivolumab was administered to trial patients in the multi-cohort phase II CheckMate 205 trial. Best overall response was determined by an independent review committee according to the 2007 International Working Group response criteria. PBMCs from the trial were collected at three points: immediately before nivolumab initiation (C1D1), and during therapy at cycle 2 day 1 and cycle 4 day 1. Peripheral blood was collected in 8 mL Vacutainer Cell Preparation Tubes, from which PBMCs were isolated by centrifugation and then cryopreserved.

The Qiagen DNeasy kit was used to extract genomic DNA from unsorted PBMCs and from the negatively selected CD4+ and CD8+ fractions. Amplification of TCR beta CDR3 regions was done by immunoSEQ multiplex PCR with primers that anneal to V and J segments. A synthetic immune receptor repertoire was used to minimize amplification bias, and any residual bias was removed computationally once sequencing was done. Under the source paper's analysis protocol: Custom Python scripts were used to quantify repertoire diversity as the Shannon entropy index. Unsorted, CD4+ and CD8+ repertoires were analyzed separately, except for combined analyses in which CD4+ and CD8+ sequences were merged in silico. Clonal expansion was defined as at least a 2-fold frequency increase after treatment relative to C1D1, with a pseudocount of 0.5 for undetected baseline clones. Singleton clones were defined as clones with 0 or 1 copy at C1D1, and non-singleton clones were defined as clones with 2 or more copies. Clones expanded in unsorted samples were annotated as CD4+, CD8+ or unknown by matching protein sequences in sorted samples from the same patient. Diversity changes from C1D1 to C4D1 were tested in paired samples using Wilcoxon tests. Entries here come from immuneACCESS through TCRdb and include only in-frame sequences with V and J called. Some clones fail to appear in such tables; in the studies checked, an unresolved V gene covers under half of the shortfall, and the cause of the remainder is unknown. D and trimming were read from the DNA, whereas the V and J calls and clone size are those reported in that table. The table for this sample lists fewer than 45,000 clones; about three quarters of them were counted only once. The ten largest clones represent approximately 10% of the sample.

The sequence came from a human donor with classical Hodgkin lymphoma. This sample comprised peripheral blood mononuclear cells (PBMCs), obtained at baseline. The rearranged segments are TRBV5-1 and TRBJ1-2; TRBD1 matches 7 bases in the middle. DNA sequence: TGCGCCAGCAGCACTGAAGGGACAGCCGACTATGGCTACACCTTC. It specifies CASSTEGTADYGYTF.